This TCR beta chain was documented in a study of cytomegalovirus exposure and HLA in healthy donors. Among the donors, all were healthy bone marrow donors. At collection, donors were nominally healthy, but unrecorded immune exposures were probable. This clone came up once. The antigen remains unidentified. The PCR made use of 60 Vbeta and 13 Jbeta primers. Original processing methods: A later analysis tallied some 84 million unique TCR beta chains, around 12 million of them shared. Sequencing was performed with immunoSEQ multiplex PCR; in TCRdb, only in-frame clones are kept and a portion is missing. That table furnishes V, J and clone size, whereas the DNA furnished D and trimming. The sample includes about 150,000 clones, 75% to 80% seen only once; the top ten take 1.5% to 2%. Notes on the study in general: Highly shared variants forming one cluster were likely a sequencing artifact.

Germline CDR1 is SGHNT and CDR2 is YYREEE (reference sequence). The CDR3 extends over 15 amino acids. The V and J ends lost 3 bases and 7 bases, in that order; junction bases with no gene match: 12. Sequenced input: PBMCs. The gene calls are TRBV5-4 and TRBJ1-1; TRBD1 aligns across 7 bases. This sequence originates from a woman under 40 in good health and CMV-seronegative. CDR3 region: CASSSSGTAYGEAFF. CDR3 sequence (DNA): TGTGCCAGCAGCTCCTCAGGGACAGCTTACGGTGAAGCTTTCTTT.